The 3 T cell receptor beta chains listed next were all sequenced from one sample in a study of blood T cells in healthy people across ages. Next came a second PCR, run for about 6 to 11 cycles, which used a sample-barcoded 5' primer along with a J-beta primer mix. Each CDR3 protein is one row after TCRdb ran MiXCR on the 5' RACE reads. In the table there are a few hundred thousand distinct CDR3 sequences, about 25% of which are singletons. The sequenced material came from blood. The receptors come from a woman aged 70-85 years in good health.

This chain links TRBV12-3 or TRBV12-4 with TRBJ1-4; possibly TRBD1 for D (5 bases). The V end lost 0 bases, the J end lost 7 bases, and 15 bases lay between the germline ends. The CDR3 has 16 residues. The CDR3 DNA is TGTGCCAGCAGTTTAGCGGGGCCAGGGCGAGGTGAAAAACTGTTTTTT. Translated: CASSLAGPGRGEKLFF.

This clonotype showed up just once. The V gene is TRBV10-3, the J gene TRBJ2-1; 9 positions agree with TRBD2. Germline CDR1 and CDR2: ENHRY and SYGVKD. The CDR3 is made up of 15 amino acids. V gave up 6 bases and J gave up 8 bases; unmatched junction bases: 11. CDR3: CAISPGTSPSDEQFF. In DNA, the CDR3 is TGTGCCATCAGCCCCGGGACTAGCCCTTCCGATGAGCAGTTCTTC.

CDR3 amino acids: CSVGTANYGYTF. The CDR3 DNA reads TGCAGCGTTGGGACAGCTAACTATGGCTACACCTTC. The V call is TRBV29-1, the J call TRBJ1-2; D perhaps matches TRBD1 (6 bases). This CDR3 has 12 amino acids. Germline assignment: CDR1 SQVTM and CDR2 ANQGSEA. The V and J ends lost 4 bases and 0 bases respectively, with 6 bases between them.